This entry lists 17 T cell receptor beta chains sequenced from one sample in a study of naive and memory T cell subsets. This sample's treatment: skin biopsy from PPD injection site in Mantoux-positive individual. Input was about 1 to 1,100 ng of DNase-treated total RNA without cell sorting. For blood and skin samples, reverse transcription used TCR alpha and beta constant primers. TCRdb reprocessed the UMI-ligation and nested PCR reads via MiXCR and lists one record per CDR3 protein. The table lists fewer than 20,000 distinct CDR3 sequences, approximately 9.7% of them singletons, with about 6.8% in the top ten. The starting material was skin, obtained from a tuberculin skin test site. These receptors were obtained from an adult in good health.

The table lists this clonotype with a few counts. This chain links TRBV20-1 with TRBJ2-7, with 9 bases that match TRBD2. The V segment lost 6 bases and the J segment 2 bases; nucleotides outside the gene matches: 5. This CDR3 has 13 amino acids. Germline V CDR1 and CDR2: DFQATT, SNEGSKA (reference sequence). The CDR3 protein is CSAERGAAYEQYF. The CDR3, as DNA: TGCAGTGCCGAGCGGGGGGCAGCCTACGAGCAGTACTTC.

This clonotype occurred many times. The rearrangement uses TRBV15 and TRBJ2-3; 12 bases line up with TRBD2. CDR1 and CDR2 from the germline V gene are LNHNV and YYDKDF (reference sequence). Germline trimming cut 0 bases from V and 1 base from J; bases unmatched to any gene: 5. The CDR3 covers 18 residues. CDR3 residues: CATSRDPTSGGGTDTQYF. As DNA, the CDR3 is TGTGCCACCAGCAGAGACCCGACTAGCGGGGGCGGCACAGATACGCAGTATTTT.

V usage is TRBV2 and J usage is TRBJ1-5; TRBD1 agrees at 12 bases. Germline CDR1 and CDR2: SNHLY and FYNNEI. The CDR3 loop spans 17 amino acids. The V gene end was trimmed by 3 bases and the J gene end by 6 bases; junction bases not matched to a gene: 9. This CDR3 is CASSEAGTGGRRQPQHF. CDR3 in DNA: TGTGCCAGCAGTGAGGCCGGGACAGGGGGCCGCCGTCAGCCCCAGCATTTT.

Concerning this clonotype: Given a much more abundant clone one base away, this may be a read error. The gene calls are TRBV19 and TRBJ2-7; D is possibly TRBD1 (5 bases). CDR3 length: 13 amino acids. In germline, CDR1 is LNHDA, CDR2 SQIVND (reference sequence). Deletions cut 4 bases from V and 2 bases from J, with 9 bases between. The CDR3 nucleotides are TGTGCCAGTAGTACGACAGCAACCTACGAGCAGTACTTC. Encoded protein: CASSTTATYEQYF.

V gene TRBV18 combines with J gene TRBJ1-2, with D tentatively TRBD1 (5 bases). Trimming pared 1 base from V and 7 bases from J, leaving 7 bases between. Germline values: CDR1 KGHSH, CDR2 LQKENI. This CDR3 spans 12 amino acids. The CDR3 here is CASSPLQGGYTF. CDR3 sequence (DNA): TGTGCCAGCTCACCACTCCAGGGTGGCTACACCTTC.

The V call is TRBV27, the J call TRBJ1-6; TRBD1 is a possible D gene (5 bases). Trimming removed 6 bases at V and 7 bases at J, with 16 bases between. The germline V gene encodes CDR1 MNHEY and CDR2 SMNVEV (reference sequence). The CDR3 runs to 15 residues. The CDR3 region is CASSFSWRGNSPLHF. DNA of the CDR3: TGTGCCAGCAGCTTCTCCTGGAGGGGAAATTCACCCCTCCACTTT.

By sample share, this clonotype is medium-sized. The chain employs TRBV6-5 and TRBJ1-5; 7 bases map to TRBD1. The germline V gene has CDR1 MNHEY and CDR2 SVGAGI. This CDR3 is built from 14 residues. J gave up 2 bases and V 5 bases, and 3 bases lay outside the gene matches. The CDR3 nucleotides read TGTGCCAGCAGTAAGCAGGGGGGCAATCAGCCCCAGCATTTT. Protein sequence: CASSKQGGNQPQHF.

The chain carries TRBV2 and TRBJ2-1; a weak D match, TRBD1 (7 bases). V was clipped by 7 bases and J by 0 bases, with 13 bases between them. Per germline, CDR1 SNHLY and CDR2 FYNNEI. This CDR3 contains 15 residues. The CDR3 is CASNGGQPSYNEQFF. DNA for the CDR3: TGTGCCAGCAACGGGGGACAGCCCTCCTACAATGAGCAGTTCTTC.

This clonotype was counted many times. The chain is built from TRBV5-1 and TRBJ2-7, with TRBD1 matching over 7 bases. V trimming: 0 bases; J trimming: 6 bases; junction bases outside the gene matches: 0. Germline CDR1 is SGHRS and CDR2 is YFSETQ. This CDR3 region has 12 residues. The chain's CDR3 is CASSLGQGEQYF. The CDR3 bases are TGCGCCAGCAGCTTGGGACAGGGCGAGCAGTACTTC.

This clonotype has ten or more counts. The rearrangement uses TRBV5-1 and TRBJ1-5; D gene unclear. Trimming took off 4 bases at V and 0 bases at J, with 11 bases between the two ends. There are 15 residues in the CDR3. CDR1 and CDR2 from the germline V gene are SGHRS and YFSETQ. The CDR3 is CASSTDPHSNQPQHF. CDR3 nucleotide sequence: TGCGCCAGCAGCACGGATCCTCATAGCAATCAGCCCCAGCATTTT.

As for this clonotype: At one end, the junction sequence differs from germline, possibly due to a read error. This chain uses TRBV5-4 with TRBJ2-1, with a tentative D call TRBD2 (6 bases). CDR3 length equals 14 residues. Per the germline V gene, CDR1 is SGHNT and CDR2 is YYREEE (reference sequence). The CDR3 region has the DNA TGTGTCAGCAGCTCGGGACTTACCTACAATGAGCAGTTCTTC. This sequence encodes CVSSSGLTYNEQFF.

This clonotype was picked up many times. This chain joins TRBV20-1 and TRBJ2-1, with TRBD2 matching 11 bases. The CDR3 has 17 residues. Germline V CDR1 and CDR2: DFQATT, SNEGSKA (reference sequence). Losses at the gene ends were 3 bases for V and 3 bases for J; bases not matched to a gene: 10. In nucleotides, the CDR3 is TGCAGTGCTAGGTCTCCGGGACTAGCGGCGCTCTACAATGAGCAGTTCTTC. The encoded protein is CSARSPGLAALYNEQFF.

This clonotype came up many times. V gene TRBV30 combines with J gene TRBJ2-3; 11 positions agree with TRBD1. Trimming cost V 3 bases and J 6 bases; bases outside gene matches: 5. The CDR3 has 14 amino acids. The germline V gene has CDR1 GTSNPN and CDR2 SVGIG (reference sequence). DNA of the CDR3: TGTGCCTGGAGGGACAGGGGGCGAGCGGATACGCAGTATTTT. Its protein is CAWRDRGRADTQYF.

This clonotype came up a few times. DNA for the CDR3: TGTGCCAGCAGCGTAGGGACAGCGTATAACTATGGCTACACCTTC. Encoded protein: CASSVGTAYNYGYTF. The chain links TRBV9 to TRBJ1-2; tentative D call: TRBD1 (6 bases). CDR1 is SGDLS and CDR2 is YYNGEE in the germline V gene. The CDR3 is 15 amino acids. V lost 0 bases and J 1 base, leaving 10 bases between the germline ends.

A few counts support this clonotype. V and J are TRBV6-4 and TRBJ2-3; TRBD2 aligns across 10 bases. Germline CDR1 reads MRHNA; CDR2 reads SNTAGT. The CDR3 consists of 15 residues. The junction had 5 bases not matched to a gene; V was cut back by 4 bases and J by 4 bases. This chain's CDR3 is CASSVERGGADTQYF. The CDR3 region has the DNA TGTGCCAGCAGTGTGGAGCGGGGGGGAGCAGATACGCAGTATTTT.

There are a few counts of this clonotype. The chain employs TRBV4-2 and TRBJ2-7; no firm D call. CDR3 size: 14 residues. Germline loops: CDR1 LGHNA, CDR2 YNFKEQ. V dropped 1 base and J dropped 5 bases, with 12 bases sitting between them. The CDR3 nucleotides are TGTGCCAGCAGCCAAGCGGAAGGGCCAGACGAGCAGTACTTC. Translated, it gives CASSQAEGPDEQYF.

This clonotype showed up just a few times. The rearrangement joins TRBV28 to TRBJ1-1; D is ambiguous. Germline V gives CDR1 MDHEN, CDR2 SYDVKM. The germline V and J ends were trimmed by 1 base and 8 bases, with 5 bases remaining between them. The CDR3 extends over 11 amino acids. The CDR3 region has the DNA TGTGCCAGCAGTTTATTTGGGGAAGCTTTCTTT. Translation: CASSLFGEAFF. The full variable domain, completed using reference TRBV28 and TRBJ1-1, is DVKVTQSSRYLVKRTGEKVFLECVQDMDHENMFWYRQDPGLGLRLIYFSYDVKMKEKGDIPEGYSVSREKKERFSLILESASTNQTSMYLCASSLFGEAFFGQGTRLTVV.